Listed below are T cell receptor beta chains from one sample, sequenced in a study of CD8 T cells in Susac syndrome. Each CDR3 protein is one row after TCRdb ran MiXCR on the immunoSEQ multiplex PCR reads. The sample lists some 180,000 distinct CDR3 sequences, 75% to 95% occurring once. The sample comprised CD4+ T cells from PBMCs. These receptors came from a human donor with Susac syndrome. Both conserved end residues are part of each CDR3. A D gene is named only where the DNA matches it firmly. Size tells how often a clone was seen (once, few, many) or the class of an expanded clone, and some rows leave it out.

V	D	size	J	DNA	CDR3
TRBV18	TRBD2	-	TRBJ2-7	TGTGCCAGCTCACCACAGGGACTAGCCAACGAGCAGTACTTC	CASSPQGLANEQYF
TRBV12-3/TRBV12-4	TRBD2	once	TRBJ2-1	TGTGCCAGCAGCAATAGCGGGGGATCCTACAATGAGCAGTTCTTC	CASSNSGGSYNEQFF
TRBV7-7	-	once	TRBJ2-1	TGTGCTAGCAGCCCCTCAACGGGATCCTACAATGAGCAGTTCTTC	CASSPSTGSYNEQFF
TRBV12-3/TRBV12-4	-	-	TRBJ2-1	TGTGCCAGCAGCCTAAGGCTAGCTTTTCACCCGGAGCAGTTCTTC	CASSLRLAFHPEQFF
TRBV2	TRBD2	-	TRBJ2-3	TGTGCCAGCAGTAGCGGGAGCCCCCCAGAGTCAGATACGCAGTATTTT	CASSSGSPPESDTQYF
TRBV19	-	-	TRBJ1-5	TGTGCCAGTATAAGTCAGGGTGGCCAGCCCCAGCATTTT	CASISQGGQPQHF
TRBV28	-	-	TRBJ1-5	TGTGCCAGACCGGAAAGATACCTCTCGGTTCAGCTACACAATCAGCCCCAGCATTTT	CARPERYLSVQLHNQPQHF
TRBV27	-	once	TRBJ1-2	TGTGCCAGCAGAGGGGAGGTCAGCGCCTTCTATGGCTACACCTTC	CASRGEVSAFYGYTF
TRBV5-1	-	-	TRBJ1-1	TGCGCCAGCAGCTTGGAGGTGGCCAAAAGTGAAGCTTTCTTT	CASSLEVAKSEAFF
TRBV30	-	-	TRBJ2-6	TGTGCCTGGAGTGTAATCCGTTCCGGGGCCAACGTCCTGACTTTC	CAWSVIRSGANVLTF
TRBV12-3/TRBV12-4	-	-	TRBJ2-7	TGTGCCAGCAGTTTAAAAGGGGCTATGAAGCAGTACTTC	CASSLKGAMKQYF
TRBV15	-	-	TRBJ2-5	TGTGCCACCAGCAGGGGGAACATACAAGAGACCCAGTACTTC	CATSRGNIQETQYF
TRBV20-1	TRBD1	-	TRBJ2-7	TGCAGTGCTAGCCCCTGGACAGGATTTAGCTCCTACGAGCAGTACTTC	CSASPWTGFSSYEQYF
TRBV15	TRBD1	-	TRBJ1-1	TGTGCCACCAGCAGAGCGGGACAGGTCCTCATGAACACTGAAGCTTTCTTT	CATSRAGQVLMNTEAFF
TRBV20-1	TRBD2	-	TRBJ2-5	TGCAGTGCTAGAGCTGGGAGGCGGGGGGGACAAGAGACCCAGTACTTC	CSARAGRRGGQETQYF
TRBV5-1	-	few	TRBJ2-7	TGCGCCAGCAGTCTCAGGGAAGGGTACGAGCAGTACTTC	CASSLREGYEQYF
TRBV11-2	-	few	TRBJ2-2	TGTGCCAGCAGCTCCACCGGCACCGGGGAGCTGTTTTTT	CASSSTGTGELFF
TRBV30	-	-	TRBJ1-1	TGTGCCTGGAGTCGGGAACTCACTGAAGCTTTCTTT	CAWSRELTEAFF
TRBV7-3	-	-	TRBJ2-5	TGTGCCAGCAGCCCCCGTCCCGAGACCCAGTACTTC	CASSPRPETQYF
TRBV3-1	-	-	TRBJ1-2	TGTGCCAGCAGCCAAGATCCGGCTACCGCATATGGCTACACCTTC	CASSQDPATAYGYTF
TRBV2	-	-	TRBJ2-7	TGTGCCAGCAGCGCCCTACGGACCTCTCAAACCTACGAGCAGTACTTC	CASSALRTSQTYEQYF
TRBV12-3/TRBV12-4	-	-	TRBJ1-6	TGTGCCAGCAGTTTATCTGCAGGGGAACATTCACCCCTCCACTTT	CASSLSAGEHSPLHF
TRBV15	-	-	TRBJ1-5	TGTGCCACCAGCAGAGTCTATTCCGGAAATCAGCCCCAGCATTTT	CATSRVYSGNQPQHF
TRBV5-4	TRBD1	-	TRBJ1-5	TGTGCCAGCAGCTCCGGGACAGGGAGCCCCCGGTCGCCCCAGCATTTT	CASSSGTGSPRSPQHF
TRBV10-3	TRBD1	-	TRBJ1-1	TGTGCCATCAGACCGACAGGGGATAACACTGAAGCTTTCTTT	CAIRPTGDNTEAFF
TRBV6-2/TRBV6-3	TRBD2	-	TRBJ2-2	TGTGCCAGCAGTTCGGGACTAGCGGGGGAATTCGGGGAGCTGTTTTTT	CASSSGLAGEFGELFF
TRBV2	-	-	TRBJ2-5	TGTGCCAGCAGTTATTCGAGGCAGAAAAAAGAGACCCAGTACTTC	CASSYSRQKKETQYF
TRBV24-1	-	few	TRBJ2-1	TGTGCCACCAGTGATCCTCAAAAAGGGAATGAGCAGTTCTTC	CATSDPQKGNEQFF
TRBV5-1	-	-	TRBJ2-6	TGCGCCAGCAGCGTCCTGATTTCTGGGGCCAACGTCCTGACTTTC	CASSVLISGANVLTF
TRBV20-1	-	-	TRBJ2-5	TGCAGTGCTAGAGATCAGGTGGGGACCCAGTACTTC	CSARDQVGTQYF
TRBV2	TRBD2	once	TRBJ2-2	TGTGCCAGCTCTTATAGCGGGAGATCCGGGGAGCTGTTTTTT	CASSYSGRSGELFF
TRBV9	-	-	TRBJ2-3	TGTGCCAGCAGCGTAGAGCGAGATACGCAGTATTTT	CASSVERDTQYF
TRBV19	-	-	TRBJ2-7	TGTGCCAGTAGTCTCCAAGCCTCTTTTAAAGGTTCCTACGAGCAGTACTTC	CASSLQASFKGSYEQYF
TRBV2	TRBD1	-	TRBJ1-2	TGTGCCAGCCGGACAGGGGGCGCATCCGGCTACACCTTC	CASRTGGASGYTF
TRBV10-3	-	-	TRBJ2-5	TGTGCCATCAGTGTGGGTATGGTCCTCCAAGAGACCCAGTACTTC	CAISVGMVLQETQYF
TRBV2	-	-	TRBJ2-1	TGTGCCAGCACCCCCGGGACTCGCGTCAATGAGCAGTTCTTC	CASTPGTRVNEQFF
TRBV6-1	-	-	TRBJ1-6	TGTGCCAGCAGACTATTGGGATCACCCCTCCACTTT	CASRLLGSPLHF
TRBV4-2	TRBD2	once	TRBJ2-7	TGTGCCAGCAGCCAAGCCGGGACTAACAACTACGAGCAGTACTTC	CASSQAGTNNYEQYF
TRBV2	-	-	TRBJ1-6	TGTGCCAGCAGGATCGGACTTAGCTCCTATAATTCACCCCTCCACTTT	CASRIGLSSYNSPLHF
TRBV18	-	-	TRBJ1-5	TGTGCCAGCTCCCGCGACGAAAATCAGCCCCAGCATTTT	CASSRDENQPQHF
TRBV30	-	-	TRBJ1-3	TGTGCCTGGAGTTGGAGGGGCTCTGGAAACACCATATATTTT	CAWSWRGSGNTIYF